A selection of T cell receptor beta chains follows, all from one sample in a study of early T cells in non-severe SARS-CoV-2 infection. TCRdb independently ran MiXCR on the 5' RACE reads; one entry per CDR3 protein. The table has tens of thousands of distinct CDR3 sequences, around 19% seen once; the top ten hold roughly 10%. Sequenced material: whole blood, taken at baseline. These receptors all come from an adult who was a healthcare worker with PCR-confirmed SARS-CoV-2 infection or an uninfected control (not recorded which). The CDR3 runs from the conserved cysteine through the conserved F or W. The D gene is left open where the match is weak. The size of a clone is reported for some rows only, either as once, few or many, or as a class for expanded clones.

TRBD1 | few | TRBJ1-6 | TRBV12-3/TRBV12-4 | TGTGCCAGCAGAGCCAACAGGGGCACGGATTCACCCCTCCACTTT | CASRANRGTDSPLHF
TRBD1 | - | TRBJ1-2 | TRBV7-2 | TGTGCCAGCAGCCGACAGGGGGACCTTGAGAACTATGGCTACACCTTC | CASSRQGDLENYGYTF
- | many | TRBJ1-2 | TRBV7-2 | TGTGCCAGCAGCTTAGCGTACGGAGAAGGCGGCTACACCTTC | CASSLAYGEGGYTF
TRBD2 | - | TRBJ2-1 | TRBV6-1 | TGTGCCAGCAGTGAAGTAGCGGGCTCCTACAATGAGCAGTTCTTC | CASSEVAGSYNEQFF
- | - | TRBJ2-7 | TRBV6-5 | TGTGCCAGTAAACAGGGCCCTGCTACCTACGAGCAGTACTTC | CASKQGPATYEQYF
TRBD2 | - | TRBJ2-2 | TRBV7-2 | TGTGCCAGCAGCGCCCGGCGGGAGGGTACCGGGGAGCTGTTTTTT | CASSARREGTGELFF
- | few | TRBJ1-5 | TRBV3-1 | TGTGCCAGCAGCCCGACAGTCGCTAGCAATCAGCCCCAGCATTTT | CASSPTVASNQPQHF
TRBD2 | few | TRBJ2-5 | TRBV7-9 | TGTGCCAGCAGCGGACACCCGGGGGGGCAGCAAGAGACCCAGTACTTC | CASSGHPGGQQETQYF
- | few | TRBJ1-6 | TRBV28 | TGTGCCAGCAGTAGCTCCTATAATTCACCCCTCCACTTT | CASSSSYNSPLHF
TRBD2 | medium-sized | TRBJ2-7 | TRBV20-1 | TGCAGTGCCCCAAGGGAGGGAATAGGTTACGAGCAGTACTTC | CSAPREGIGYEQYF
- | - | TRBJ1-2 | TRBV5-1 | TGCGCCAGCAGCTTGGCAGGGAACTATGGCTACACCTTC | CASSLAGNYGYTF
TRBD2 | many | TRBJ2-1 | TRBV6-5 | TGTGCCAGCAGTTACGGTACTAGCGGGGGGGCGCGAGAGCAGTTCTTC | CASSYGTSGGAREQFF
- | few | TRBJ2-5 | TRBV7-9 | TGTGCCAGCAGCTTACCGGGGAGGCTTGAAGAGACCCAGTACTTC | CASSLPGRLEETQYF
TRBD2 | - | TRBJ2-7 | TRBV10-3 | TGTGCCATCAGTGACCTAGCGGGGTACGAGCAGTACTTC | CAISDLAGYEQYF
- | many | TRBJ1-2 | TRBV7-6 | TGTGCCAGCAGCTGGGGGGCGGACTATGGCTACACCTTC | CASSWGADYGYTF
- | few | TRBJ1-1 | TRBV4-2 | TGTGCCAGCAGCCAAGATCCCCCAGGGGACACTGAAGCTTTCTTT | CASSQDPPGDTEAFF
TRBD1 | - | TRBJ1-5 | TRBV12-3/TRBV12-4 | TGTGCCAGCAGCAAGGGACAGGGTCTTTCGGCCCAGCATTTT | CASSKGQGLSAQHF
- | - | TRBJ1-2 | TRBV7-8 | TGTGCCAGCAGTATAGGACAAGTGGGTGGCTACACCTTC | CASSIGQVGGYTF
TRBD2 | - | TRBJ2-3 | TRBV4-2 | TGTGCCAGCGGAACTAGCGGGAGGGCGTGGGATACGCAGTATTTT | CASGTSGRAWDTQYF
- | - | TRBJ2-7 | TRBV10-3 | TGTGCCATCAGCGCCGTTAGTTCCTACGAGCAGTACTTC | CAISAVSSYEQYF
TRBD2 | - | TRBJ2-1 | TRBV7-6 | TGTGCCAGCAGCTTAAGTTCTCTTAGCGGGTTAGGTGAGCAGTTCTTC | CASSLSSLSGLGEQFF
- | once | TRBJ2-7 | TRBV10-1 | TGCGCCAGCAGTGCAGGGTTCGAGCAGTACTTC | CASSAGFEQYF
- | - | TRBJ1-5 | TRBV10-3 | TGTGCCATCAGCAGGGCGGGCAATCAGCCCCAGCATTTT | CAISRAGNQPQHF
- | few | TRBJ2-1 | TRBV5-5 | TGTGCCAGCAGCTTCTACAATGAGCAGTTCTTC | CASSFYNEQFF
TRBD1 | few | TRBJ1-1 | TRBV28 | TGTGTGTCCACCGGGACAGGGGGCGCAGACACTGAAGCTTTCTTT | CVSTGTGGADTEAFF
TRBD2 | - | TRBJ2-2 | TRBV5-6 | TGTGCCAGCAGCGCGACTAGCGGCACCGGGGAGCTGTTTTTT | CASSATSGTGELFF
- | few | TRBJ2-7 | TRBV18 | TGTGCCAGCTCACCTTCCGGGACCCCAGAAGAGCAGTACTTC | CASSPSGTPEEQYF
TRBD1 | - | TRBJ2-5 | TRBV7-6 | TGTGCCAGCAGCACAAGACAGGGGACTCAAGAGACCCAGTACTTC | CASSTRQGTQETQYF
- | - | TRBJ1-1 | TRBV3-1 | TGTGCCAGCAGCCAAGGCCGGGGATGGAACACTGAAGCTTTCTTT | CASSQGRGWNTEAFF
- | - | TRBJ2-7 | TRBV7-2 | TGTGCCAGCAGCGACCGAAACTACGAGCAGTACTTC | CASSDRNYEQYF
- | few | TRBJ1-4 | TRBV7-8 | TGTGCCAGCAGCTTTAATCCCCCAGGCCTGGGACCTGAAAAACTGTTTTTT | CASSFNPPGLGPEKLFF
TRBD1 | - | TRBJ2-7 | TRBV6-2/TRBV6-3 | TGTGCCAGCAGTTTTGGGACAGCTACCTACGAGCAGTACTTC | CASSFGTATYEQYF
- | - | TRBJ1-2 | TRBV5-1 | TGCGCCAGCAGCTTGATCGTCTCGACAGGTAGCTATGGCTACACCTTC | CASSLIVSTGSYGYTF
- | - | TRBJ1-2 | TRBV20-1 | TGCAGTGCTCCGGTGGGGGAAGGCTACACCTTC | CSAPVGEGYTF
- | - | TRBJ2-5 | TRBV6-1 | TGTGCCAGCAGTCACCGACCGCCCAGGGAGACCCAGTACTTC | CASSHRPPRETQYF
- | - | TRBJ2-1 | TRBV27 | TGTGCCAGCAGACAAGGGGGGGCCTACAATGAGCAGTTCTTC | CASRQGGAYNEQFF
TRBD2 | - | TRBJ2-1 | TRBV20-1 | TGCAGTGCGATGACGGGGGGGCTCTCCGTAAATGAGCAGTTCTTC | CSAMTGGLSVNEQFF
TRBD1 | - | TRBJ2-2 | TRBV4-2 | TGTGCCAGCAGCCAAGACAGGGGGCCAAAGACCGGGGAGCTGTTTTTT | CASSQDRGPKTGELFF
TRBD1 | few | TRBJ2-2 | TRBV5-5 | TGTGCCAGCAGCTCCCAAATCGGGACAGCAAACACCGGGGAGCTGTTTTTT | CASSSQIGTANTGELFF
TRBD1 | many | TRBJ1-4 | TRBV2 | TGTGCCAGCAGGGAACGGGACAGGGTCAATGAAAAACTGTTTTTT | CASRERDRVNEKLFF
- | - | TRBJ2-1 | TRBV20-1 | TGCAGTGCTAGAGGTGCGCCCAGGGCCTACAATGAGCAGTTCTTC | CSARGAPRAYNEQFF
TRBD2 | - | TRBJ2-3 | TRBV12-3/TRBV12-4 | TGTGCCAGCAGTCTAGCGGGAGCCCCAGATACGCAGTATTTT | CASSLAGAPDTQYF
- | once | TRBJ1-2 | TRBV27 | TGTGCCAGCAGTAACGCGGGTAACTATGGCTACACCTTC | CASSNAGNYGYTF
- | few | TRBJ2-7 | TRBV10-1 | TGCGCCAGTAGCCGGGACATGAGCTCCTACGAGCAGTACTTC | CASSRDMSSYEQYF
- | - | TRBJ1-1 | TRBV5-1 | TGCGCCAGCAGCTTGACTCGAGGCCTGAACACTGAAGCTTTCTTT | CASSLTRGLNTEAFF
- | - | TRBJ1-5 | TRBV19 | TGTGCCAGTAGTATATCCGGACAGCAGAATCAGCCCCAGCATTTT | CASSISGQQNQPQHF